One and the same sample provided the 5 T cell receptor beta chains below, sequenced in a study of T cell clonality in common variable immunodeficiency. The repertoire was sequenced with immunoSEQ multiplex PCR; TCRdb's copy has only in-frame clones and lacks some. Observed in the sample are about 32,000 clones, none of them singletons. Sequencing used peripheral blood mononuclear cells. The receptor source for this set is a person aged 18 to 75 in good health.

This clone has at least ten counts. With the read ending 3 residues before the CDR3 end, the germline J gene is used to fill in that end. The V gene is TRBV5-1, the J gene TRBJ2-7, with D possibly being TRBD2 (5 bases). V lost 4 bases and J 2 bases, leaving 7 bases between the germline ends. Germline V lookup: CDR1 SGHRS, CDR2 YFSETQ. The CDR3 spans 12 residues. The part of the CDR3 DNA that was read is TGCGCCAGCAGCCAGGAGGCCTACGAG. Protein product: CASSQEAYE. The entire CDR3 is CASSQEAYEQYF.

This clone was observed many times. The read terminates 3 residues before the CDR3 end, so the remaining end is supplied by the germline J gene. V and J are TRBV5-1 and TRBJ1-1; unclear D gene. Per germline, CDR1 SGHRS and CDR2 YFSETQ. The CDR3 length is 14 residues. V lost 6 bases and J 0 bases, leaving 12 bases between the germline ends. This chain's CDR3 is CASTDQAMNTEAFF. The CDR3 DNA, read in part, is TGCGCCAGCACTGACCAGGCCATGAACACTGAA.

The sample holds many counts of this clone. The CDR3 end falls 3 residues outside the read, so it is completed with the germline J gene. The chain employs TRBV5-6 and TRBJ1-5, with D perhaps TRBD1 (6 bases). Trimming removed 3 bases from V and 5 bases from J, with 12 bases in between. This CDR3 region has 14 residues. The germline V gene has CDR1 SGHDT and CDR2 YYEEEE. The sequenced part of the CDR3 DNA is TGTGCCAGCAGCTCGGGGACACTAGATCAGCCC. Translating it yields CASSSGTLDQP. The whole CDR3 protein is CASSSGTLDQPQHF.

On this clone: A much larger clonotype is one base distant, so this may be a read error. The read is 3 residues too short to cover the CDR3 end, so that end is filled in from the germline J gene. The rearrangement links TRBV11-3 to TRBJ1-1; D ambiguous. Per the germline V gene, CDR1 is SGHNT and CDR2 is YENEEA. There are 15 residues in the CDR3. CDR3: CASSLNGRPNTEAFF. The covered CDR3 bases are TGTGCCAGCAGCTTAAACGGCAGGCCGAACACGGAA.

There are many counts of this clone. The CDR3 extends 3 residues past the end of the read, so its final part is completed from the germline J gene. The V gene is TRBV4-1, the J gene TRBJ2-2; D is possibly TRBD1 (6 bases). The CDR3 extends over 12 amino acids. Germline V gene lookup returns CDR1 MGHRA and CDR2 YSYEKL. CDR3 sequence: CASSQGTEKLFF. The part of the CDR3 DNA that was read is TGCGCCAGCAGTCAGGGGACGGAAAAG.